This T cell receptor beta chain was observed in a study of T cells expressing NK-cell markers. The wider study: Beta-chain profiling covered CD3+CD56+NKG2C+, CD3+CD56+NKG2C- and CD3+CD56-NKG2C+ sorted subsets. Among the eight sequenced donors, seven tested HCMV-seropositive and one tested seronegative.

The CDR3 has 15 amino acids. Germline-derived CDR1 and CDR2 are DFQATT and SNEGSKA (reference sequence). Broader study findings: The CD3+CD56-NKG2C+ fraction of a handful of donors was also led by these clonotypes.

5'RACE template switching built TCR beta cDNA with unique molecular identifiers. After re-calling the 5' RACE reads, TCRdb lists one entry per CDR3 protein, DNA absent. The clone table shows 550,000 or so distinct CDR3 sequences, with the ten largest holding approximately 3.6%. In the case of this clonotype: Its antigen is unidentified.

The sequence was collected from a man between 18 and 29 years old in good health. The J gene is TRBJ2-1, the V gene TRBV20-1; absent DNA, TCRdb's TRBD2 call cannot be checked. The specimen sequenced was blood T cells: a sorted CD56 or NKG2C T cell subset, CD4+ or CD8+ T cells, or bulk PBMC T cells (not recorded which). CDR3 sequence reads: CSARDQSGRGSEQFF.